This TCR beta chain was recovered during a study of cytomegalovirus exposure and HLA in healthy donors. Details on this clone: Its antigen is as yet unknown.

Findings of the study overall: An apparent linkage of common viral pathogens to several of the most significant clusters emerged in a later analysis. Sequencing likely caused a cluster of highly shared sequence variants. HLA alleles showed associations with 15,000 to 20,000 TCR beta sequences in a later analysis, at a 0.05 false discovery rate.

The CDR3 contains 15 residues. Germline V gene lookup returns CDR1 SGHTA and CDR2 FQGNSA. The junction had 7 bases not matched to a gene; V was cut back by 8 bases and J by 5 bases. A multiplex PCR was run with 60 Vbeta primers and 13 Jbeta primers. Per the authors' pipeline: Among the unique TCR beta chains that a later analysis counted, 75 million to 85 million in all, roughly 9.9 million were shared. Profiled with immunoSEQ multiplex PCR; TCRdb holds only in-frame clones, not every one. V and J calls and clone size are copied from that table; D and trimming were computed from the DNA. The table records about 140,000 clones, 60% to 80% of them present only once.

Sequenced material: PBMCs. The chain uses TRBV7-2 and TRBJ2-3; 13 nucleotides agree with TRBD2. This receptor was obtained from a woman in her twenties or thirties in good health and CMV-seronegative. The CDR3 loop is CASVTSGGGVDTQYF. The DNA of the CDR3 is TGTGCCAGCGTTACTAGCGGGGGGGGTGTAGATACGCAGTATTTT.